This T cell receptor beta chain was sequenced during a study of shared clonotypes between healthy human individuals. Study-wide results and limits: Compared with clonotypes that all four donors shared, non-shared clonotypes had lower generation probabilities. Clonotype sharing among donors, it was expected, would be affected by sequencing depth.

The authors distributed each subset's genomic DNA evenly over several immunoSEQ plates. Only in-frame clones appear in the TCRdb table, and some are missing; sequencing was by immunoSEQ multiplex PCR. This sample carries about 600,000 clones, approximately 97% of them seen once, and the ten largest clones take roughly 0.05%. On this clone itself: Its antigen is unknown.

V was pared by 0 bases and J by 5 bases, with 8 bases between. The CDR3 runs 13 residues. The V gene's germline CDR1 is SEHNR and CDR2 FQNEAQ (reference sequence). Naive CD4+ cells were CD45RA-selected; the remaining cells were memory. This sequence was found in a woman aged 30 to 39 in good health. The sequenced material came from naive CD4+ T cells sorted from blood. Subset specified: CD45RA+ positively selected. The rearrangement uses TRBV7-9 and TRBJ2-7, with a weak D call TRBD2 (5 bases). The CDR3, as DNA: TGTGCCAGCAGCTTAGCTGGACTCCACGAGCAGTACTTC. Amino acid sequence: CASSLAGLHEQYF. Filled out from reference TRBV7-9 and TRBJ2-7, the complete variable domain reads DTGVSQNPRHKITKRGQNVTFRCDPISEHNRLYWYRQTLGQGPEFLTYFQNEAQLEKSRLLSDRFSAERPKGSFSTLEIQRTEQGDSAMYLCASSLAGLHEQYFGPGTRLTVT.